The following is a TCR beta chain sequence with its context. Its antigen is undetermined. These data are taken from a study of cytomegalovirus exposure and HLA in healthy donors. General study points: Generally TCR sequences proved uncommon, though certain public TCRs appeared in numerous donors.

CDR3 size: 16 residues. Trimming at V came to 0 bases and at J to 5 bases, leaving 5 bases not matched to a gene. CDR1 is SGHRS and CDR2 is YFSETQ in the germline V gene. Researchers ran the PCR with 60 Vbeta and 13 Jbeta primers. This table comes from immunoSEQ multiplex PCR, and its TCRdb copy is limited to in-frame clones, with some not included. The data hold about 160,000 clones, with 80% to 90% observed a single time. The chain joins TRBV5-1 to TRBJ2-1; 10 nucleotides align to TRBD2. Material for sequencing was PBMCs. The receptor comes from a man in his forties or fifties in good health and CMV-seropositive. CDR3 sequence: CASSLGSGRANNEQFF. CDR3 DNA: TGCGCCAGCAGCTTGGGGAGCGGGAGGGCTAACAATGAGCAGTTCTTC.